This TCR beta chain was sequenced during a study of blood T cell repertoires in COVID-19. Study as a whole: Samples of COVID-19 (acute and convalescent) were obtained from the United States, Italy and Spain.

Donors in Cohort 3 counted as recovered after two negative PCRs, clearance, or symptom resolution. Under the authors' procedure: Amplification of reference gene primers provided the estimated nucleated cell counts. Method: immunoSEQ multiplex PCR; TCRdb's copy keeps in-frame clones and lacks some. V and J calls and clone size are given by that table; D and trimming were obtained from the DNA. Here the sample spans roughly 250,000 clones, around 87% being singletons. Sequenced sample: PBMCs or T cells enriched from blood (not recorded which). The TCR was taken from a woman aged 50 to 60 who had recovered from COVID-19.

CDR3: CASSVEPGTAGLFYEQYF. The CDR3 DNA reads as TGTGCCAGCAGCGTAGAGCCAGGGACAGCGGGCTTGTTCTACGAGCAGTACTTC. This chain uses TRBV9 with TRBJ2-7; a possible D gene is TRBD1 (7 bases). The CDR3 contains 18 residues. Between the trimmed V and J ends, which lost 0 bases and 3 bases, there was a span of 22 bases. Germline V gene lookup returns CDR1 SGDLS and CDR2 YYNGEE.